This TCR beta chain was sequenced for a study of CD8+ T cells in alopecia areata. Collected material from alopecia areata patients comprised lesional scalp punch biopsies and peripheral blood. This clone has more than one count but fewer than ten. Investigators isolated RNA and reverse transcribed it into cDNA to act as the sequencing template. The assay was immunoSEQ multiplex PCR, and TCRdb's table has in-frame clones only and misses some. The sample lists some 240,000 clones, 50% to 70% occurring once. The V gene's germline CDR1 is SGHVS and CDR2 FNYEAQ. This CDR3 is 15 amino acids long. J was trimmed by 4 bases and V by 5 bases; bases with no gene match: 6.

V and J are TRBV7-6 and TRBJ2-1; TRBD1 agrees at 9 bases. The specimen was CD4+ T cells sorted from blood, collected at week 0. The sequence derives from a human donor with alopecia areata. The CDR3 here is CASSPGQGRYNEQFF. The CDR3 bases are TGTGCCAGCAGCCCCGGACAGGGGCGGTACAATGAGCAGTTCTTC.